The present T cell receptor beta chain was sequenced within a study of blood T cells in healthy people across ages. A sample-barcoded 5' primer and a J-beta primer mix were used in a second PCR of about 6 to 11 cycles. One entry per CDR3 protein results from TCRdb running MiXCR on the 5' RACE reads. The sample holds about 930,000 distinct CDR3 sequences, roughly 29% seen once. The germline V and J ends were trimmed by 3 bases and 6 bases, with 21 bases remaining between them. The CDR3 spans 17 residues. Donation came from healthy Caucasian individuals in Russia who were aged about 6 to 90. The data were also submitted as part of a second study, on T cells of mothers and their children. That work adds: Slightly higher, non-significant overlap characterized related mother-child pairs relative to unrelated pairs.

Material: blood. The V call is TRBV12-3 or TRBV12-4, the J call TRBJ2-1; D is perhaps TRBD1 or TRBD2 (6 bases each). This TCR was sampled from a woman aged 40 to 50 in good health. CDR3: CASSLQGGGGFSNEQFF. Here the CDR3 DNA reads TGTGCCAGCAGTTTGCAGGGTGGAGGGGGTTTTTCCAATGAGCAGTTCTTC.